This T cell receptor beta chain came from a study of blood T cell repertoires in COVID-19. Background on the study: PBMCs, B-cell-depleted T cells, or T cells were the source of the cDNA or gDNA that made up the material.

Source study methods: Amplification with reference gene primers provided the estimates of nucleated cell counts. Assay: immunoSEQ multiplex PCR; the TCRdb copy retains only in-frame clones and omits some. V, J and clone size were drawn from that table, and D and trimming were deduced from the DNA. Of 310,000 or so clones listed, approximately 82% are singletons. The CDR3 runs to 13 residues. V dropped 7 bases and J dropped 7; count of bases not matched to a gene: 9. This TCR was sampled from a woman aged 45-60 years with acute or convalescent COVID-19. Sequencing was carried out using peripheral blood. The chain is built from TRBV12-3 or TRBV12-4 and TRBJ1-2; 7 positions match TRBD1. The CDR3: CASKVQGWGGYTF. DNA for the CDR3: TGTGCCAGCAAGGTACAGGGGTGGGGTGGCTACACCTTC.